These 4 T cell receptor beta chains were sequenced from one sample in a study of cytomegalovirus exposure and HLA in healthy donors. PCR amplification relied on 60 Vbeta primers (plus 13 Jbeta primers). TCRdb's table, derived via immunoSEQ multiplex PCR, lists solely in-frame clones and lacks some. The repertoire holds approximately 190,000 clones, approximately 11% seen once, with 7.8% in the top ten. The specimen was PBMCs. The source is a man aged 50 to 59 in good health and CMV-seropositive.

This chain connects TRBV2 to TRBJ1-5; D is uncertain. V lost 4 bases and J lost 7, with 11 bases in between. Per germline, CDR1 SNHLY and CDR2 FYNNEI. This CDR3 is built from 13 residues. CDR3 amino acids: CASSGALLQPQHF. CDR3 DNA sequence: TGTGCCAGCAGTGGGGCACTTTTGCAGCCCCAGCATTTT.

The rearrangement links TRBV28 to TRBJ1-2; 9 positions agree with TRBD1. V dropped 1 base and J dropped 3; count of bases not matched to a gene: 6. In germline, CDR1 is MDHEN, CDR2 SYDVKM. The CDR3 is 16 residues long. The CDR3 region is CASSLYGQGHDYGYTF. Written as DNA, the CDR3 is TGTGCCAGCAGTTTATACGGACAGGGGCATGACTATGGCTACACCTTC.

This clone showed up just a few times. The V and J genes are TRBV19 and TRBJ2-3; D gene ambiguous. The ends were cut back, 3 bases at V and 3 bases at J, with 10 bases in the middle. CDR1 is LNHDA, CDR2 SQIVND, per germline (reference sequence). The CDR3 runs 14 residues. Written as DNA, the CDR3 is TGTGCCAGTAGTATCGCTCACAGAACAGATACGCAGTATTTT. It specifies CASSIAHRTDTQYF.

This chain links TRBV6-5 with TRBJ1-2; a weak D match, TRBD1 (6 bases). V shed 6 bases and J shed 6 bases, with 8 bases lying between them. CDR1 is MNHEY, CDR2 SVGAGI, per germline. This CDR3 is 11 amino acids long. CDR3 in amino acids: CASRGGDGYTF. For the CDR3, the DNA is TGTGCCAGCAGAGGGGGAGATGGCTACACCTTC.